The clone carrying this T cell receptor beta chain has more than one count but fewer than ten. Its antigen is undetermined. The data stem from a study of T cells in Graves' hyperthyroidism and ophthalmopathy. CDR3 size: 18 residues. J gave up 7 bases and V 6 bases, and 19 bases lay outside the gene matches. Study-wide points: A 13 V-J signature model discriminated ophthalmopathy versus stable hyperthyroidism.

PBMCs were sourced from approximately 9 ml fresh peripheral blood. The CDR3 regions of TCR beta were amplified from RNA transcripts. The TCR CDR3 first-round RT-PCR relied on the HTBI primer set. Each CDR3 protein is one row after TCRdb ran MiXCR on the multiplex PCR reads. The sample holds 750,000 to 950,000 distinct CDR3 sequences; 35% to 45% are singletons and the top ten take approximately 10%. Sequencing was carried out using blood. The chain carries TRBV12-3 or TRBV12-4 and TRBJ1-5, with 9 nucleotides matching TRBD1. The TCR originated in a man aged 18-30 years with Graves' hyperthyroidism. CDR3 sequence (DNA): TGTGCCAGCAGCAAAAACAGGGGGCTGCGCGATAGGGACCAGCCCCAGCATTTT. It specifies CASSKNRGLRDRDQPQHF.